The TCR delta chain described here comes from a study of gamma-delta T cells after stem cell transplantation. TCRdb called clones anew from the RT-PCR reads with CATT. The sample consists of about 1,400 delta-chain clones, about 7.3% of them appearing once. For this clone: This probably arose from a read error, given a far larger clone one base away.

The CDR3 contains 14 residues. Germline assignment: CDR1 GEAIGNYY and CDR2 EKD. V was clipped by 5 bases and J by 3 bases, with 15 bases between them. The chain combines TRDV2 with TRDJ1; the D is unclear. The clonotype originates from a human donor. It is not recorded whose cells these are; they may come from a transplant donor. Sequencing input: gamma-delta T cells. The CDR3, as DNA: TGTGCCTGTGGCCCCCTTATGGACGCCGATAAACTCATCTTT. It translates to CACGPLMDADKLIF.